The sequence of this T cell receptor beta chain was determined in a study of T cell responses to AZD1222 COVID-19 vaccine. Here immunoSEQ multiplex PCR was the method, and the copy in TCRdb shows in-frame clones only, minus some. The sample includes around 120,000 clones, over 75% of them seen just once. With regard to this clone: Its antigen is currently unknown.

Study conclusions and caveats: Baseline testing showed seropositivity in only 6 or 7 AZD1222 recipients. Nearly half of the spike-specific TCRs reportedly recognize variant regions that carry no mutations. Clonal diversity was possibly underestimated; the donors were predominantly white British and more often female.

Germline V gives CDR1 SGHTA, CDR2 FQGNSA. CDR3 length: 13 residues. J lost 5 bases, V lost 5 bases, and 3 bases had no gene match. Sequenced material: peripheral blood, taken on day 0 of AZD1222 vaccination. V is TRBV7-2 and J is TRBJ1-3, with 7 bases matching TRBD1. The clonotype comes from an adult in good health. This chain's CDR3 is CASSQQGRNTIYF. The CDR3 coding sequence is TGTGCCAGCAGCCAACAGGGGAGAAACACCATATATTTT.